A selection of T cell receptor beta chains follows, all from one sample in a study of T cells in tumors after PD-1 blockade. TCRdb's copy holds only in-frame clones and misses some; the assay was immunoSEQ multiplex PCR. Among about 34,000 clones listed, 70% to 75% were seen once. The sample consisted of PBMCs, taken after anti-PD-1 treatment. These receptors originate from a human donor with basal cell carcinoma. Each CDR3 is given with its conserved first and last residue. The order of the fields is V gene, clone size, J gene, CDR3 protein. Only part of the rows carry a size: once, few, many, or a class if the clone is expanded.

v_gene: TRBV19
abundance: -
j_gene: TRBJ1-1
CDR3aa: CASSMRGRSDTEAFF

v_gene: TRBV6-2/TRBV6-3
abundance: -
j_gene: TRBJ2-1
CDR3aa: CASSTSGTGSYNEQFF

v_gene: TRBV7-3
abundance: few
j_gene: TRBJ1-2
CDR3aa: CASSHPRGNGYTF

v_gene: TRBV2
abundance: few
j_gene: TRBJ2-7
CDR3aa: CASTQSYEQYF

v_gene: TRBV7-2
abundance: -
j_gene: TRBJ2-2
CDR3aa: CASSLGLVGELFF

v_gene: TRBV4-1
abundance: -
j_gene: TRBJ2-5
CDR3aa: CASSQDRASGRASAETQYF

v_gene: TRBV7-3
abundance: -
j_gene: TRBJ2-1
CDR3aa: CASSLDSYNEQFF

v_gene: TRBV2
abundance: -
j_gene: TRBJ2-3
CDR3aa: CASITIDPFVDTQYF

v_gene: TRBV6-2/TRBV6-3
abundance: -
j_gene: TRBJ2-7
CDR3aa: CASSYSIHEQYF

v_gene: TRBV19
abundance: -
j_gene: TRBJ1-3
CDR3aa: CASWGSSSGNTIYF

v_gene: TRBV27
abundance: -
j_gene: TRBJ2-1
CDR3aa: CASSSQGLAKNEQFF

v_gene: TRBV7-2
abundance: few
j_gene: TRBJ2-7
CDR3aa: CASSFSRAYEQYF

v_gene: TRBV19
abundance: -
j_gene: TRBJ1-5
CDR3aa: CASSIQGQGLGQPQHF

v_gene: TRBV5-6
abundance: hyperexpanded
j_gene: TRBJ1-2
CDR3aa: CASSLESQGLYGYTF

v_gene: TRBV7-9
abundance: -
j_gene: TRBJ2-1
CDR3aa: CASSFGGEEQFF

v_gene: TRBV5-1
abundance: -
j_gene: TRBJ1-2
CDR3aa: CASSRTLPDYGYTF

v_gene: TRBV5-1
abundance: few
j_gene: TRBJ2-2
CDR3aa: CASSRILAGGMNTGELFF

v_gene: TRBV25-1
abundance: few
j_gene: TRBJ1-6
CDR3aa: CASSESGGGYNSPLHF

v_gene: TRBV11-2
abundance: -
j_gene: TRBJ2-1
CDR3aa: CASSLGGLYSYISYNEQFF

v_gene: TRBV9
abundance: -
j_gene: TRBJ2-3
CDR3aa: CASSPAPTDTQYF

v_gene: TRBV7-9
abundance: -
j_gene: TRBJ2-5
CDR3aa: CASSRLGGRETQYF

v_gene: TRBV6-5
abundance: -
j_gene: TRBJ2-4
CDR3aa: CASTLAGGTKNIQYF

v_gene: TRBV29-1
abundance: -
j_gene: TRBJ1-5
CDR3aa: CSVTTGDQPQHF

v_gene: TRBV4-3
abundance: -
j_gene: TRBJ2-3
CDR3aa: CASSQRLGGGLDTQYF

v_gene: TRBV24-1
abundance: -
j_gene: TRBJ1-2
CDR3aa: CATSAGFGYGYTF

v_gene: TRBV5-1
abundance: -
j_gene: TRBJ2-3
CDR3aa: CASSLETSGSRGRRNTQYF

v_gene: TRBV2
abundance: -
j_gene: TRBJ2-3
CDR3aa: CASSTGQGGPDTQYF

v_gene: TRBV7-2
abundance: -
j_gene: TRBJ2-5
CDR3aa: CASSSGTSVQETQYF

v_gene: TRBV7-9
abundance: -
j_gene: TRBJ2-1
CDR3aa: CASSGEYDEQFF

v_gene: TRBV4-3
abundance: -
j_gene: TRBJ1-2
CDR3aa: CASSHIKGGANYGYTF

v_gene: TRBV20-1
abundance: -
j_gene: TRBJ2-3
CDR3aa: CSASRLAGGPIADTQYF

v_gene: TRBV30
abundance: -
j_gene: TRBJ1-1
CDR3aa: CACLGRSSMAEAFF

v_gene: TRBV28
abundance: -
j_gene: TRBJ1-5
CDR3aa: CASRIPTGYNQPQHF

v_gene: TRBV5-1
abundance: few
j_gene: TRBJ1-1
CDR3aa: CASSLRGGTEAFF

v_gene: TRBV19
abundance: -
j_gene: TRBJ1-2
CDR3aa: CASSIGLGVNYGYTF

v_gene: TRBV28
abundance: -
j_gene: TRBJ1-2
CDR3aa: CASSFGGAGYTF

v_gene: TRBV6-6
abundance: -
j_gene: TRBJ1-1
CDR3aa: CASRNRENTEAFF

v_gene: TRBV5-3
abundance: many
j_gene: TRBJ2-1
CDR3aa: CARSLPTSGSNEQFF

v_gene: TRBV19
abundance: -
j_gene: TRBJ1-5
CDR3aa: CASTRGDKFYGNQPQHF

v_gene: TRBV21-1
abundance: -
j_gene: TRBJ2-2
CDR3aa: CAGPGQLTGELFF

v_gene: TRBV4-3
abundance: -
j_gene: TRBJ1-3
CDR3aa: CASSQEVGGSGNTIYF

v_gene: TRBV5-6
abundance: -
j_gene: TRBJ2-1
CDR3aa: CASSLDRTGRDEQFF

v_gene: TRBV19
abundance: once
j_gene: TRBJ1-5
CDR3aa: CASSIDSDQPQHF

v_gene: TRBV7-2
abundance: few
j_gene: TRBJ2-3
CDR3aa: CASSSRGPGGTDTQYF

v_gene: TRBV4-1
abundance: -
j_gene: TRBJ1-3
CDR3aa: CASSQDSPGQVILSGNTIYF

v_gene: TRBV5-6
abundance: -
j_gene: TRBJ2-7
CDR3aa: CASSSLSSYEQYF

v_gene: TRBV5-5
abundance: -
j_gene: TRBJ1-2
CDR3aa: CASSLNRANGYTF

v_gene: TRBV9
abundance: few
j_gene: TRBJ1-1
CDR3aa: CASSPSAGTPEAFF